This T cell receptor beta chain is drawn from a study of type 1 and type 2 diabetes patients. Genomic DNA was the PCR template. Amplification of the beta chain CDR3 used 30 forward and 13 reverse multiplex primers. TCRdb fed the multiplex PCR reads into MiXCR, producing one record per CDR3 protein. This sample carries 250,000 or so distinct CDR3 sequences, around 50% of them seen once, and the ten largest clones take roughly an eighth. This clonotype came up many times. The germline gives CDR1 SNHLY, CDR2 FYNNEI. The length of the CDR3 is 10 residues. V lost 8 bases to trimming and J lost 13 bases; unmatched junction nucleotides: 7.

The chain couples TRBV2 to TRBJ1-1, with 7 bases matching TRBD1. Sequencing was carried out using peripheral blood mononuclear cells (PBMCs). This TCR was recovered from a man younger than 35 with type 2 diabetes. The CDR3 here is CASRQGDGFF. The CDR3 DNA sequence: TGTGCCAGCCGACAGGGAGATGGTTTCTTT.